This T cell receptor beta chain derives from a study of CD8 T cells in Susac syndrome. RNA, at about 0.45 to 1 ug, was reverse transcribed with random hexamers. TCRdb fed the immunoSEQ multiplex PCR reads into MiXCR, producing one record per CDR3 protein. The sample contains some 190,000 distinct CDR3 sequences, roughly 94% of which appear only once. The source is a human donor in good health. Sequenced input: CD4+ T cells from PBMCs.

The CDR3 here is CASKERTLDQPQHF. The CDR3 coding sequence is TGTGCCAGCAAAGAGCGGACACTAGATCAGCCCCAGCATTTT. The J gene is TRBJ1-5, the V gene TRBV28; maybe TRBD1 (5 bases). The germline V gene encodes CDR1 MDHEN and CDR2 SYDVKM. This CDR3 comprises 14 residues. V was shortened by 7 bases and J by 5 bases, with 15 bases between the two germline ends.